These 30 T cell receptor beta chains came from one sample sequenced in a study of spatial heterogeneity in lung cancer. TCRdb recomputed calls from the 5' RACE reads with MiXCR, one row per CDR3 protein. The sample consists of roughly 46,000 distinct CDR3 sequences, 12% of them appearing once. Indicated time point: sample taken at primary tumor resection. In each case, whole RNA from tumor, nontumor lung or frozen PBMC was sequenced unsorted. The material was PBMCs, obtained at surgery. Receptors were obtained from a female donor with early-stage non-small cell lung cancer.

There are a few counts of this clonotype. The chain carries TRBV30 and TRBJ1-4, with 8 bases identical to TRBD1. V lost 3 bases, J lost 10 bases, and 4 bases stayed unmatched. Germline CDR1 GTSNPN, CDR2 SVGIG (reference sequence). CDR3 length: 12 amino acids. CDR3 in amino acids: CAWRPQGGKLFF. CDR3 coding DNA: TGTGCCTGGAGACCACAGGGGGGAAAACTGTTTTTT.

This clonotype was picked up many times. The chain uses TRBV4-2 and TRBJ2-1; the match to TRBD2 covers 13 bases. Germline-derived CDR1 and CDR2 are LGHNA and YNFKEQ. The V and J ends lost 0 bases and 4 bases, in that order; junction bases with no gene match: 3. This CDR3 has 17 amino acids. CDR3 in DNA: TGTGCCAGCAGCCAAGAGACTAGCGGGGGGACTTACAATGAGCAGTTCTTC. Protein sequence: CASSQETSGGTYNEQFF.

Comment on this clonotype: This could be a read error, since a much larger clone is one nucleotide away. The V gene is TRBV2, the J gene TRBJ2-1; D tentatively reads TRBD1 or TRBD2 (7 bases each). The germline V gene encodes CDR1 SNHLY and CDR2 FYNNEI. This CDR3 has 15 amino acids. With 5 bases removed from V and 8 bases from J, the gap between germline ends came to 19 bases. The CDR3 loop reads CASSKEGAGGHEQFF. The CDR3 bases are TGTGCCAGCAGTAAAGAGGGGGCCGGGGGGCATGAGCAGTTCTTC. Variable domain in full (rest from reference TRBV2 and TRBJ2-1): EPEVTQTPSHQVTQMGQEVILRCVPISNHLYFYWYRQILGQKVEFLVSFYNNEISEKSEIFDDQFSVERPDGSNFTLKIRSTKLEDSAMYFCASSKEGAGGHEQFFGPGTRLTVL.

This chain links TRBV7-9 with TRBJ2-1, with TRBD2 identical over 15 bases. This CDR3 spans 18 amino acids. Trimming at V came to 4 bases and at J to 5 bases, leaving 9 bases not matched to a gene. CDR1 SEHNR and CDR2 FQNEAQ come from the germline V gene (reference sequence). The DNA of the CDR3 is TGTGCCAGCAGCTCAGGACTAGCGGGGGGGCTTTTTGACAATGAGCAGTTCTTC. It codes for CASSSGLAGGLFDNEQFF.

The V call is TRBV19, the J call TRBJ2-1, with D uncertain. Germline V gives CDR1 LNHDA, CDR2 SQIVND (reference sequence). This CDR3 has 15 residues. Trimming removed 0 bases at V and 2 bases at J, with 8 bases between. The CDR3 DNA follows: TGTGCCAGTAGTATAGAAAGGGCCACCTACAATGAGCAGTTCTTC. Its translation: CASSIERATYNEQFF.

The CDR3 DNA reads as TGCGCCAGCAGCCAAGATTCAGGCAGGTCCGGGGAGCTGTTTTTT. Translation gives CASSQDSGRSGELFF. The chain joins TRBV4-1 to TRBJ2-2; D not resolved. The CDR3 contains 15 residues. CDR1 is MGHRA and CDR2 is YSYEKL in the germline V gene. V shed 0 bases and J shed 6 bases, with 11 bases lying between them.

The genes are TRBV19 and TRBJ1-5; D uncertain. CDR3 length: 12 residues. Germline V CDR1 and CDR2: LNHDA, SQIVND (reference sequence). The V gene lost 6 bases and the J gene lost 5 bases, with 8 bases spanning the gap. The CDR3 protein is CASRSGYQPQHF. For the CDR3, the DNA is TGTGCCAGTAGATCCGGCTATCAGCCCCAGCATTTT.

This clonotype was counted between two and nine times. It is unclear where the CDR3 begins or ends on the DNA, so no DNA is shown, and the CDR3 is as TCRdb lists it. This chain joins TRBV21-1 and TRBJ2-2. TRBV21-1 is a pseudogene locus. The CDR3 adds up to 14 amino acids, both ends counted. CDR3 in amino acids: CASSSPRTPGSCFF.

This clonotype was observed a handful of times. The gene calls are TRBV3-1 and TRBJ2-3; perhaps TRBD2 as D (5 bases). Germline V gene sequence: CDR1 LGHDT, CDR2 YNNKEL (reference sequence). Trimming took 1 base from V and 5 from J, leaving 13 bases between them. The CDR3 covers 15 residues. The CDR3 spells CASSQVHGVGDTQYF. The DNA for the CDR3 is TGTGCCAGCAGCCAAGTACACGGGGTAGGAGATACGCAGTATTTT.

V and J are TRBV12-3 or TRBV12-4 and TRBJ1-4; D is possibly TRBD1 (5 bases). V dropped 5 bases and J dropped 1 base, with 14 bases sitting between them. The CDR3 has 16 amino acids. The CDR3 protein is CASSPPGGGTNEKLFF. The CDR3 coding sequence is TGTGCCAGCAGTCCCCCCGGGGGGGGAACTAATGAAAAACTGTTTTTT.

The V and J genes are TRBV19 and TRBJ2-1; TRBD2 aligns across 8 bases. This CDR3 is 14 amino acids long. With V trimmed by 2 bases and J by 3 bases, 0 bases remained unmatched. Germline-derived CDR1 and CDR2 are LNHDA and SQIVND (reference sequence). CDR3 bases: TGTGCCAGTAGTATACTAGCGGGCTACAATGAGCAGTTCTTC. It codes for CASSILAGYNEQFF.

This clonotype is termed large. CDR3 loop: CASSPPLGANVLTF. CDR3 bases: TGTGCCAGCAGCCCCCCGCTCGGGGCCAACGTCCTGACTTTC. The rearrangement links TRBV3-1 to TRBJ2-6; D gene uncertain. The ends were cut back, 4 bases at V and 4 bases at J, with 8 bases in the middle. Germline CDR1 is LGHDT and CDR2 is YNNKEL (reference sequence). This CDR3 comprises 14 residues.

This clonotype has only a few counts. CDR3 residues: CASSDQGAGANVLTF. The CDR3 DNA sequence: TGTGCCAGCAGTGACCAGGGGGCTGGGGCCAACGTCCTGACTTTC. This chain joins TRBV6-1 and TRBJ2-6, with TRBD1 matching 7 bases. The CDR3 runs 15 residues. In germline, CDR1 is MNHNS, CDR2 SASEGT. The V and J ends lost 3 bases and 2 bases, in that order; junction bases with no gene match: 1.

V gene TRBV11-1 combines with J gene TRBJ2-7, with TRBD1 identical over 7 bases. In germline, CDR1 is SGHAT, CDR2 FQDESV (reference sequence). CDR3 length: 14 amino acids. With 4 bases clipped from V and 0 bases from J, the junction kept 3 bases outside the gene matches. The CDR3, as DNA: TGTGCCAGCAGCTCAAGACAGGGCTCCTACGAGCAGTACTTC. It is translated as CASSSRQGSYEQYF.

This chain uses TRBV5-4 with TRBJ2-2; 7 bases align to TRBD1. V was clipped by 0 bases and J by 5 bases; unmatched bases: 4. In germline, CDR1 is SGHNT, CDR2 YYREEE (reference sequence). The CDR3 extends over 15 amino acids. Here the CDR3 DNA reads TGTGCCAGCAGCTTGGACAGGGGTCGGACCGGGGAGCTGTTTTTT. Translation gives CASSLDRGRTGELFF.

Many counts were recorded for this clonotype. This sequence joins TRBV27 and TRBJ1-6; D is undetermined. The CDR3 covers 13 residues. V lost 5 bases and J 6 bases, leaving 8 bases between the germline ends. CDR1 MNHEY and CDR2 SMNVEV come from the germline V gene (reference sequence). As DNA, the CDR3 is TGTGCCAGCAGTCGGCAGAGTAATTCACCCCTCCACTTT. Protein product: CASSRQSNSPLHF.

The J gene is TRBJ1-4, the V gene TRBV29-1; D call uncertain. CDR1 and CDR2 from the germline V gene are SQVTM and ANQGSEA. This CDR3 is 12 amino acids long. V lost 4 bases and J 8 bases, leaving 11 bases between the germline ends. CDR3 residues: CSVATLAEKLFF. CDR3 in DNA: TGCAGCGTTGCGACGTTGGCGGAAAAACTGTTTTTT.

This clonotype occurred once. The chain recombines TRBV14 with TRBJ1-2; D not certain. The CDR3 is 15 amino acids. Germline CDR1 SGHDN, CDR2 FVKESK. The V end lost 0 bases, the J end lost 0 bases, and 8 bases lay between the germline ends. This CDR3 reads CASSQDLGPNYGYTF. CDR3 DNA: TGTGCCAGCAGCCAAGATCTTGGACCTAACTATGGCTACACCTTC.

The gene calls are TRBV6-5 and TRBJ2-7, with D possibly being TRBD2 (7 bases). Trimming left V 2 bases short and J 4 bases short, with 15 bases between. This CDR3 has 15 amino acids. The germline CDR1 and CDR2 sequences are MNHEY and SVGAGI. This chain's CDR3 is CASSYGGEGGYEQYF. The CDR3 region has the DNA TGTGCCAGCAGTTACGGCGGGGAGGGGGGGTACGAGCAGTACTTC.

Notes on this clonotype: This may come from a read error, since a much larger clone is one base off. The chain joins TRBV7-3 to TRBJ2-2; D is possibly TRBD1 (5 bases). The germline gives CDR1 SGHTA, CDR2 FQGTGA. This CDR3 is 14 amino acids long. The DNA of the CDR3 is TGTGCCAGCAGCCCCTCAGGGAACATCGGGGAGCTGTTTTTT. Its protein product is CASSPSGNIGELFF.

This clonotype was picked up a small number of times. The chain uses TRBV6-1 and TRBJ2-1; D is possibly TRBD1 or TRBD2 (5 bases each). This CDR3 comprises 16 residues. V lost 0 bases, J lost 6 bases, and 15 bases lay in between. CDR1 is MNHNS and CDR2 is SASEGT in the germline V gene. Here the CDR3 DNA reads TGTGCCAGCAGTGAAGCCCGGGACCCCTGGGGCAATGAGCAGTTCTTC. It is translated as CASSEARDPWGNEQFF.

At least ten counts were recorded for this clonotype. J is TRBJ2-3 and V is TRBV2, with 7 bases lining up with TRBD2. The J segment lost 5 bases and the V segment lost 11 bases, leaving 4 bases of the junction unmatched. The CDR3 is 11 residues long. Germline CDR1 reads SNHLY; CDR2 reads FYNNEI. The CDR3 is CAALAVDTQYF. The CDR3, as DNA: TGTGCCGCCCTAGCGGTAGATACGCAGTATTTT.

This clonotype appeared a few times. The genes are TRBV6-2 or TRBV6-3 and TRBJ2-5; 7 bases are a match to TRBD1. CDR3 length equals 14 residues. Germline V gene sequence: CDR1 MNHEY, CDR2 SVGEGT. V lost 1 base to trimming and J lost 1 base; unmatched junction nucleotides: 0. This CDR3 reads CASSYWTGQETQYF. Here the CDR3 DNA reads TGTGCCAGCAGTTACTGGACAGGCCAAGAGACCCAGTACTTC.

This chain connects TRBV12-3 or TRBV12-4 to TRBJ1-3; D is unresolved. The CDR3 loop spans 10 amino acids. Trimming took 3 bases from V and 9 from J, leaving 3 bases between them. Here the CDR3 DNA reads TGTGCCAGCAGTTTGGGCACCATATATTTT. It translates to CASSLGTIYF.

This clonotype showed up just a few times. J is TRBJ2-6 and V is TRBV24-1; D is unresolved. Germline loops: CDR1 KGHDR, CDR2 SFDVKD. CDR3 length: 13 amino acids. V dropped 7 bases and J dropped 2 bases, with 5 bases sitting between them. The CDR3 here is CATRRTGANVLTF. The CDR3 region has the DNA TGTGCCACCAGGAGGACTGGGGCCAACGTCCTGACTTTC.

The chain carries TRBV7-8 and TRBJ2-1; 8 nucleotides agree with TRBD2. Germline CDR1 is SGHVS and CDR2 is FQNEAQ. The CDR3 totals 18 residues. V lost 5 bases to trimming and J lost 8 bases; unmatched junction nucleotides: 20. The CDR3, as DNA: TGTGCCAGCAGCCCTCGTGGAAGCGGGGGAGACTTGGGCGATGAGCAGTTCTTC. Translation gives CASSPRGSGGDLGDEQFF.

This clonotype was counted at least ten times. The genes are TRBV12-3 or TRBV12-4 and TRBJ1-4; D is ambiguous. The CDR3 has 11 amino acids. The germline V and J ends were trimmed by 5 bases and 14 bases, with 12 bases remaining between them. CDR3 protein: CASSPARRLFF. In DNA, the CDR3 is TGTGCCAGCAGTCCGGCAAGGAGGCTGTTTTTT.

J is TRBJ2-5 and V is TRBV7-8; no clear D gene. This CDR3 has 14 residues. Germline values: CDR1 SGHVS, CDR2 FQNEAQ. V lost 7 bases, J lost 5 bases, and 17 bases lay in between. The CDR3 DNA follows: TGTGCCAGCATCAAACCGGGCCTGGGGGAGACCCAGTACTTC. This translates into CASIKPGLGETQYF.

The J gene is TRBJ1-2, the V gene TRBV6-4; TRBD1 aligns across 7 bases. Germline CDR1 is MRHNA and CDR2 is SNTAGT. The V segment lost 4 bases and the J segment 4 bases; nucleotides outside the gene matches: 3. There are 13 residues in the CDR3. CDR3: CASSARQGYGYTF. In nucleotides, the CDR3 is TGTGCCAGCAGTGCCCGACAGGGCTATGGCTACACCTTC.

The chain is built from TRBV5-5 and TRBJ1-1; TRBD1 aligns across 8 bases. Germline CDR1 is SGHKS and CDR2 is YYEKEE (reference sequence). The J segment lost 1 base and the V segment lost 4 bases, leaving 6 bases of the junction unmatched. The CDR3 covers 15 residues. The CDR3 region has the DNA TGTGCCAGCAGCATACCCGGGACAGGGAACACTGAAGCTTTCTTT. It specifies CASSIPGTGNTEAFF.